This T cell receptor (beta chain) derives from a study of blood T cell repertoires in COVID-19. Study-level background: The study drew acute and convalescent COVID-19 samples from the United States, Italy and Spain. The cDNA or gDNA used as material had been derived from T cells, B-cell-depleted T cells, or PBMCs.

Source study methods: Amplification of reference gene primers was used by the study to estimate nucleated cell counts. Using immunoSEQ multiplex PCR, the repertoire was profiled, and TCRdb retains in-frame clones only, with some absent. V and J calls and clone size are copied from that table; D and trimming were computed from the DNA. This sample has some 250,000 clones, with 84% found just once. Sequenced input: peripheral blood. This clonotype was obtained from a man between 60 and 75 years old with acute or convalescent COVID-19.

CDR3 nucleotide sequence: TGTGCCAGCAGTTCCCGGGGGACTAGCGGGAGAAATGAGCAGTTCTTC. Residues: CASSSRGTSGRNEQFF. J is TRBJ2-1 and V is TRBV6-5, with TRBD2 matching 14 bases. V lost 4 bases and J lost 7; bases outside the gene matches: 6. The length of the CDR3 is 16 residues. Germline lookup yields CDR1 MNHEY and CDR2 SVGAGI.